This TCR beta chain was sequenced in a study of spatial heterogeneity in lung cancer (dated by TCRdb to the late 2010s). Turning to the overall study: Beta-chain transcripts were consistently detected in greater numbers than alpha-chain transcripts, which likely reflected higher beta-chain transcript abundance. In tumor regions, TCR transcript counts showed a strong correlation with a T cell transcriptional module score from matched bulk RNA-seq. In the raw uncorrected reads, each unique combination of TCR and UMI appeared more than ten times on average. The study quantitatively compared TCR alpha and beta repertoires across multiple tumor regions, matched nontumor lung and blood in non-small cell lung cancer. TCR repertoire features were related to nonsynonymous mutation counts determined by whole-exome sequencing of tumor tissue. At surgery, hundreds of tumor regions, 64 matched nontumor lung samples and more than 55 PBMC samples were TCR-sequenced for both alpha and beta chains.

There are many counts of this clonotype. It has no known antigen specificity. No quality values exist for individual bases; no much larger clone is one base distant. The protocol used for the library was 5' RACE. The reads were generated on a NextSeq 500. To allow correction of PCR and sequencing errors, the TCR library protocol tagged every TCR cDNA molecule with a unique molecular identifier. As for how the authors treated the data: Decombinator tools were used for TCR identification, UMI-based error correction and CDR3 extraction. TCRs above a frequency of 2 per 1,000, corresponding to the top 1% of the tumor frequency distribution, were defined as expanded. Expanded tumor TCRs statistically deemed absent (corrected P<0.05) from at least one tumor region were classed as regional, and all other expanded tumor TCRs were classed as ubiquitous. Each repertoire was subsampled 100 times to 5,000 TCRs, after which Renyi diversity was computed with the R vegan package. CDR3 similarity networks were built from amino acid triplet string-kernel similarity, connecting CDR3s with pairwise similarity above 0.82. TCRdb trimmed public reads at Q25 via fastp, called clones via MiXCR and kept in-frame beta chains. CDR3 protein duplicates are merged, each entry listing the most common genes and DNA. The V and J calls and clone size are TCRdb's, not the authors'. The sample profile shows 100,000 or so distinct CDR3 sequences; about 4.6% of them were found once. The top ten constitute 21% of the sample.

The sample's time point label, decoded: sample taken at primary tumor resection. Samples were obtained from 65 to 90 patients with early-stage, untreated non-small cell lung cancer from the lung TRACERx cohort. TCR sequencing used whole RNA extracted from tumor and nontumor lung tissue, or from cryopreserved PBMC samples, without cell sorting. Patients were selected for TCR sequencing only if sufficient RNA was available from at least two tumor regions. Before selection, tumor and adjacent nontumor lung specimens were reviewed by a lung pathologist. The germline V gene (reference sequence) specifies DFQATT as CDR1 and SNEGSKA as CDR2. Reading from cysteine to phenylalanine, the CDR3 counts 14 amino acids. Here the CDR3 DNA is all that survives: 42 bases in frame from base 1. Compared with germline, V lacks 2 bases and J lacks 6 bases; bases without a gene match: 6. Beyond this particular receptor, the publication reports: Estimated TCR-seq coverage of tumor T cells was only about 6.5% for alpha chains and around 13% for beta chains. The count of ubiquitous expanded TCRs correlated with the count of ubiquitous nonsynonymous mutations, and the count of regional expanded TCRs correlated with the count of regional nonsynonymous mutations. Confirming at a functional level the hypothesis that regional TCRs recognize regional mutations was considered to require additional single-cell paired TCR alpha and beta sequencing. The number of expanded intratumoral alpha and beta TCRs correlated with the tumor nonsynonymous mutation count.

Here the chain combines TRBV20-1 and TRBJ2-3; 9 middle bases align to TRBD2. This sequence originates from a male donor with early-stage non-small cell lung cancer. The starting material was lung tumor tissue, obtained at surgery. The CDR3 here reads CSARLAGGADTQYF. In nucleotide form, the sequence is TGCAGTGCTAGACTGGCGGGAGGGGCTGATACGCAGTATTTT.